The present entry profiles one TCR beta chain with its context. What it binds is unknown. Via MiXCR, TCRdb re-called the multiplex PCR reads, giving one row per CDR3 protein. The sample contains about 100,000 distinct CDR3 sequences, around 21% of which appear only once. The data derive from a study of breast tumors, draining lymph nodes, adjacent tissues. The study, taken as a whole, reports: Data only fit, rather than demonstrated, lymph node origin of most tumor T cells. Luminal-like breast cancer showed significantly greater tumor-nontumor repertoire similarity than basal-like breast cancer did. Tumors had less TCR diversity than lymph nodes, more than nontumor tissue.

Samples came from axillary lymph nodes draining the breast cancer. V was pared by 3 bases and J by 7 bases, with 16 bases between. Germline V gives CDR1 SNHLY, CDR2 FYNNEI. The CDR3 covers 14 residues. J is TRBJ2-7 and V is TRBV2; a weak D match, TRBD2 (6 bases). The TCR was taken from a female donor with breast cancer. Some clones in this sample may be carry-over from other donors' samples. The sequencing input was axillary lymph node tissue. CDR3 DNA: TGTGCCAGCAGTGAGACTAGTAGAGGGTATGAGCAGTACTTC. Its translation is CASSETSRGYEQYF.